The 29 T cell receptor beta chains reported below all come from one sample, sequenced in a study of OX40 agonist ivuxolimab in advanced cancers. Produced via immunoSEQ multiplex PCR; TCRdb's table is partial and in-frame only. Among 20,000 to 30,000 clones listed, roughly 90% were seen once. The input for sequencing was CD4+ or CD8+ T cells sorted from blood, taken in a trial of the OX40 agonist ivuxolimab. These receptors all stem from an adult with an advanced solid tumor such as melanoma, head and neck, liver or kidney cancer.

The V call is TRBV27, the J call TRBJ2-3; D might be TRBD2 (5 bases). Trimming removed 2 bases from V and 3 bases from J, with 9 bases in between. CDR1 and CDR2 from the germline V gene are MNHEY and SMNVEV (reference sequence). The CDR3 spans 14 residues. CDR3 DNA sequence: TGTGCCAGCAGTTTAACGTCGGGAACAGATACGCAGTATTTT. Residues: CASSLTSGTDTQYF.

The chain couples TRBV5-6 to TRBJ2-5; 7 bases line up with TRBD1. Trimming took 4 bases from V and 2 from J; bases not matched to a gene: 5. This CDR3 has 14 amino acids. Looked up from germline, CDR1 is SGHDT and CDR2 is YYEEEE. The CDR3 DNA sequence: TGTGCCAGCAGCATACAGGGGATGCAAGAGACCCAGTACTTC. Its translation: CASSIQGMQETQYF.

The chain carries TRBV7-6 and TRBJ2-3; a weak D match, TRBD1 (5 bases). Germline V gene sequence: CDR1 SGHVS, CDR2 FNYEAQ. This CDR3 has 16 residues. Trimming took 2 bases from V and 3 from J, leaving 15 bases between them. The CDR3 nucleotides are TGTGCCAGCAGCTTACGGGCAGGGCCAGGGACAGATACGCAGTATTTT. This codes for CASSLRAGPGTDTQYF.

The chain combines TRBV7-9 with TRBJ2-7, with no clear D. V lost 1 base to trimming and J lost 2 bases, with 9 bases between them. Germline-derived CDR1 and CDR2 are SEHNR and FQNEAQ (reference sequence). The CDR3 contains 14 residues. This CDR3 is CASSLVGETYEQYF. For the CDR3, the DNA is TGTGCCAGCAGCTTAGTTGGCGAGACCTACGAGCAGTACTTC.

The chain is built from TRBV7-9 and TRBJ1-4; 9 nucleotides match TRBD1. V shed 4 bases, J shed 7 bases, and the junction held 7 bases outside the gene matches. Germline-derived CDR1 and CDR2 are SEHNR and FQNEAQ (reference sequence). The CDR3 is made up of 15 amino acids. In DNA, the CDR3 is TGTGCCAGCAGCTCCCTTGGGACAGGGAGTGAAAAACTGTTTTTT. Its translation: CASSSLGTGSEKLFF.

V and J are TRBV27 and TRBJ2-5; D assignment may be TRBD1 or TRBD2 (6 bases each). Deletions cut 3 bases from V and 3 bases from J, with 17 bases between. CDR1 and CDR2 from the germline V gene are MNHEY and SMNVEV (reference sequence). This CDR3 comprises 16 residues. CDR3 loop: CASSLRDPGAEETQYF. In DNA form, the CDR3 reads TGTGCCAGCAGTTTGCGGGACCCGGGGGCCGAAGAGACCCAGTACTTC.

The chain uses TRBV2 and TRBJ2-2; 11 positions match TRBD2. After removal of 10 bases from V and 0 bases from J, the junction contained 10 bases not matched to a gene. The CDR3 has 17 residues. CDR1 and CDR2 from the germline V gene are SNHLY and FYNNEI. This chain's CDR3 is CATPPTSGGPNTGELFF. In DNA, the CDR3 is TGTGCCACCCCCCCCACTAGCGGGGGCCCGAACACCGGGGAGCTGTTTTTT.

The chain recombines TRBV9 with TRBJ2-1; 12 bases agree with TRBD2. The germline CDR1 and CDR2 sequences are SGDLS and YYNGEE. The CDR3 contains 15 residues. The trim removed 4 bases at V and 6 bases at J, leaving 5 bases unmatched. CDR3 DNA: TGTGCCAGCAGCCCTAGCGGGAGGGAATTCAATGAGCAGTTCTTC. This encodes CASSPSGREFNEQFF. The whole variable domain, remainder taken from reference TRBV9 and TRBJ2-1, is DSGVTQTPKHLITATGQRVTLRCSPRSGDLSVYWYQQSLDQGLQFLIQYYNGEERAKGNILERFSAQQFPDLHSELNLSSLELGDSALYFCASSPSGREFNEQFFGPGTRLTVL.

The chain combines TRBV19 with TRBJ1-2, with no clear D. Germline loops: CDR1 LNHDA, CDR2 SQIVND (reference sequence). Trimming removed 9 bases at V and 0 bases at J, with 8 bases between. The CDR3 totals 12 residues. The CDR3 sequence is CASRESNYGYTF. The CDR3 region has the DNA TGTGCCAGCAGAGAATCTAACTATGGCTACACCTTC.

The chain has TRBV19 and TRBJ2-2; D remains unclear. Germline V gene sequence: CDR1 LNHDA, CDR2 SQIVND (reference sequence). V gave up 5 bases and J gave up 3 bases, with 10 bases separating them. The CDR3 is 14 residues long. As DNA, the CDR3 is TGTGCCAGTAGTTCCCGACTGGACACCGGGGAGCTGTTTTTT. It specifies CASSSRLDTGELFF.

The J gene is TRBJ2-7, the V gene TRBV27; D may be TRBD2 (5 bases). The V end was cut by 5 bases, the J end by 6 bases, with 23 bases between. There are 16 residues in the CDR3. Per the germline V gene, CDR1 is MNHEY and CDR2 is SMNVEV (reference sequence). The chain's CDR3 is CASSPLPTSFRSEQYF. For the CDR3, the DNA is TGTGCCAGCAGTCCCTTACCTACTAGTTTTCGTTCCGAGCAGTACTTC.

The chain recombines TRBV19 with TRBJ1-1; no clear D gene. Germline-derived CDR1 and CDR2 are LNHDA and SQIVND (reference sequence). CDR3 length equals 13 residues. V dropped 2 bases and J dropped 4 bases, with 8 bases sitting between them. CDR3 in DNA: TGTGCCAGTAGTATAAGTTGGGGCACTGAAGCTTTCTTT. Its protein product is CASSISWGTEAFF.

This rearrangement joins TRBV7-9 to TRBJ1-1; TRBD1 matches at 7 bases. Germline trimming cut 1 base from V and 1 base from J; bases unmatched to any gene: 0. From germline, CDR1 is SEHNR and CDR2 FQNEAQ (reference sequence). The CDR3 spans 14 residues. The DNA of the CDR3 is TGTGCCAGCAGCTTAGGACAGGGGAACACTGAAGCTTTCTTT. Translating gives CASSLGQGNTEAFF.

The CDR3 region has the DNA TGTGCCAGCAGCTTAGGAGAGGGGGCGCGTTTGGGCTACACCTTC. Translating it yields CASSLGEGARLGYTF. The rearrangement uses TRBV7-9 and TRBJ1-2; the match to TRBD1 covers 7 bases. V shed 1 base, J shed 8 bases, and the junction held 10 bases outside the gene matches. This CDR3 contains 15 residues. Germline V gene sequence: CDR1 SEHNR, CDR2 FQNEAQ (reference sequence). The whole variable domain, filled in from reference TRBV7-9 and TRBJ1-2, reads DTGVSQNPRHKITKRGQNVTFRCDPISEHNRLYWYRQTLGQGPEFLTYFQNEAQLEKSRLLSDRFSAERPKGSFSTLEIQRTEQGDSAMYLCASSLGEGARLGYTFGSGTRLTVV.

The V call is TRBV29-1, the J call TRBJ2-3; D is unclear. This CDR3 has 14 amino acids. Trimming left V 6 bases short and J 6 bases short, with 19 bases between. Germline loops: CDR1 SQVTM, CDR2 ANQGSEA. CDR3 loop: CSVDGKPSEDTQYF. The CDR3 DNA is TGCAGCGTGGACGGTAAACCGTCCGAGGATACGCAGTATTTT.

The J gene is TRBJ2-2, the V gene TRBV14; D is perhaps TRBD1 (5 bases). CDR3 length: 14 residues. Germline V gene sequence: CDR1 SGHDN, CDR2 FVKESK. V shed 1 base and J shed 8 bases, with 11 bases lying between them. In nucleotides, the CDR3 is TGTGCCAGCAGCCAAGTATCAGGGTCTGGGGAGCTGTTTTTT. Translated: CASSQVSGSGELFF.

This clone was recorded once. This chain links TRBV9 with TRBJ2-7; D uncertain. Trimming stripped 0 bases from V and 4 bases from J, with 8 bases between. The CDR3 is 13 residues long. CDR1 SGDLS and CDR2 YYNGEE come from the germline V gene. The CDR3 sequence is CASSVAPAYEQYF. Written as DNA, the CDR3 is TGTGCCAGCAGCGTAGCCCCAGCTTACGAGCAGTACTTC.

The chain combines TRBV5-4 with TRBJ2-7; D is tentatively TRBD1 or TRBD2 (6 bases each). The CDR3 totals 14 residues. Germline-derived CDR1 and CDR2 are SGHNT and YYREEE (reference sequence). V lost 0 bases and J lost 5, with 12 bases in between. Written as DNA, the CDR3 is TGTGCCAGCAGCTTGGGAGACAGGAGGGACGAGCAGTACTTC. This encodes CASSLGDRRDEQYF.

As concerns this clone: Other DNA sequences in this specimen translate into the identical CDR3. J is TRBJ2-7 and V is TRBV19; the D is unclear. Trimming pared 5 bases from V and 4 bases from J, leaving 12 bases between. From germline, CDR1 is LNHDA and CDR2 SQIVND (reference sequence). This CDR3 is 13 amino acids long. The CDR3 loop is CASSSDGAYEQYF. The CDR3, as DNA: TGTGCCAGTAGTTCAGATGGAGCTTACGAGCAGTACTTC.

The V gene is TRBV28, the J gene TRBJ2-7; possible D gene TRBD1, 5 bases. V was trimmed by 3 bases and J by 4 bases, leaving 19 bases between them. There are 16 residues in the CDR3. The germline CDR1 and CDR2 sequences are MDHEN and SYDVKM. Written as DNA, the CDR3 is TGTGCCAGCAGTTTCGAGGCACAGGCGGTCGGGTACGAGCAGTACTTC. It specifies CASSFEAQAVGYEQYF.

The chain employs TRBV10-3 and TRBJ2-7; tentative D call: TRBD2 (5 bases). Germline V gene sequence: CDR1 ENHRY, CDR2 SYGVKD. This CDR3 is 15 amino acids long. V lost 0 bases to trimming and J lost 1 base, with 10 bases between them. The CDR3 region is CAISESGGFSYEQYF. CDR3 in DNA: TGTGCCATCAGTGAGTCGGGCGGGTTTTCCTACGAGCAGTACTTC.

The J gene is TRBJ2-7, the V gene TRBV13; 7 bases line up with TRBD1. CDR3 length: 12 residues. Looked up from germline, CDR1 is PRHDT and CDR2 is FYEKMQ (reference sequence). Trimming took 6 bases from V and 6 from J; bases not matched to a gene: 5. The CDR3 DNA is TGTGCCAGCAGTTTGACAGGGACCGAGCAGTACTTC. Its protein product is CASSLTGTEQYF.

This clone has only a few counts. The J gene is TRBJ1-2, the V gene TRBV27; weak D call: TRBD1 (6 bases). CDR3 length equals 15 residues. V lost 2 bases and J lost 3, with 13 bases in between. CDR1 MNHEY and CDR2 SMNVEV come from the germline V gene (reference sequence). The CDR3 sequence: CASSLSQGSYYGYTF. CDR3 DNA sequence: TGTGCCAGCAGTTTAAGTCAGGGGAGTTACTATGGCTACACCTTC.

This rearrangement joins TRBV19 to TRBJ1-5; D gene unclear. Trimming took off 1 base at V and 4 bases at J, with 11 bases between the two ends. CDR3 length: 15 amino acids. Germline V CDR1 and CDR2: LNHDA, SQIVND (reference sequence). CDR3 sequence: CASSIGTGGNQPQHF. In DNA form, the CDR3 reads TGTGCCAGTAGTATAGGGACGGGAGGAAATCAGCCCCAGCATTTT. The entire variable domain, with the rest obtained from reference TRBV19 and TRBJ1-5, is as follows: DGGITQSPKYLFRKEGQNVTLSCEQNLNHDAMYWYRQDPGQGLRLIYYSQIVNDFQKGDIAEGYSVSREKKESFPLTVTSAQKNPTAFYLCASSIGTGGNQPQHFGDGTRLSIL.

The V call is TRBV2, the J call TRBJ2-7; maybe TRBD2 (6 bases). V was cut by 6 bases and J by 1 base, with 7 bases left in between. CDR1 and CDR2 (germline): SNHLY, FYNNEI. The CDR3 sequence is 12 residues long. CDR3 coding DNA: TGTGCCAGCAGGGGGGGTTCCTACGAGCAGTACTTC. Translating it yields CASRGGSYEQYF.

A word on this clone: Sequence at one end of the junction differs from germline and may be a read error. The sample has other DNA sequences that encode this CDR3 too. The chain combines TRBV18 with TRBJ1-1; a weak D match, TRBD1 (6 bases). The germline CDR1 and CDR2 sequences are KGHSH and LQKENI. This CDR3 contains 15 residues. CDR3 sequence: CASSPVTGANTEAFF. DNA of the CDR3: TGTGCCAGCTCACCAGTTACGGGGGCGAACACTGAGGCTTTCTTT.

The chain is built from TRBV5-1 and TRBJ1-4; D is possibly TRBD1 (5 bases). The CDR3 length is 16 residues. In germline, CDR1 is SGHRS, CDR2 YFSETQ. V lost 0 bases, J lost 0 bases, and 9 bases lay in between. The CDR3: CASSLDRQTTNEKLFF. The CDR3 DNA is TGCGCCAGCAGCTTGGACAGACAGACAACTAATGAAAAACTGTTTTTT.

DNA of the CDR3: TGTGCCAGCAGCTTAGTTCGGGACAGTAATAGAGTGGGAGAGCAGTACTTC. This encodes CASSLVRDSNRVGEQYF. The rearrangement uses TRBV7-6 and TRBJ2-7; 7 bases are a match to TRBD1. The CDR3 contains 17 residues. V shed 1 base, J shed 7 bases, and the junction held 16 bases outside the gene matches. Looked up from germline, CDR1 is SGHVS and CDR2 is FNYEAQ.

The chain links TRBV11-2 to TRBJ2-1, with TRBD2 matching 11 bases. With 5 bases clipped from V and 5 bases from J, the junction kept 5 bases outside the gene matches. Germline loops: CDR1 SGHAT, CDR2 FQNNGV. The CDR3 is 15 amino acids. CDR3: CASSRGLAENNEQFF. CDR3 nucleotides: TGTGCCAGCAGCCGGGGACTAGCGGAGAACAATGAGCAGTTCTTC.